A single sample is the source of the 25 T cell receptor beta chains below, sequenced in a study of shared clonotypes between healthy human individuals. Assay used: immunoSEQ multiplex PCR; TCRdb lists only in-frame clones, some missing. Counted here are some 2.3 million clones, approximately 93% occurring once; the ten biggest clones make up roughly 0.36%. The sample taken for sequencing was naive CD4+ T cells from PBMCs. Subset meaning: CD45RA+ positively selected. The receptors were gathered from a young man in good health. Some clones in this sample may be carry-over from other donors' samples.

This chain links TRBV6-5 with TRBJ1-4; the D gene is possibly TRBD1 (6 bases). V gave up 5 bases and J gave up 4 bases, with 11 bases separating them. Germline CDR1 MNHEY, CDR2 SVGAGI. This CDR3 has 14 residues. This CDR3 reads CASSRGTLNEKLFF. The CDR3 nucleotides are TGTGCCAGCAGTCGAGGGACACTTAATGAAAAACTGTTTTTT.

The chain carries TRBV6-5 and TRBJ2-7; tentatively, D is TRBD2 (6 bases). Between the trimmed V and J ends, which lost 0 bases and 2 bases, there was a span of 11 bases. The CDR3 sequence is 15 residues long. Per the germline V gene, CDR1 is MNHEY and CDR2 is SVGAGI. The CDR3 is CASSYSTAGPYEQYF. The CDR3, as DNA: TGTGCCAGCAGTTACTCAACGGCGGGACCCTACGAGCAGTACTTC.

This sequence joins TRBV4-2 and TRBJ2-2, with unresolved D. Germline V gene data show CDR1 as LGHNA and CDR2 as YNFKEQ. With 1 base removed from V and 2 bases from J, the gap between germline ends came to 11 bases. CDR3 size: 16 residues. The CDR3 sequence is CASSQAPSANTGELFF. The CDR3 bases are TGTGCCAGCAGCCAAGCGCCGAGCGCCAACACCGGGGAGCTGTTTTTT.

The chain combines TRBV15 with TRBJ1-1; D is possibly TRBD1 (6 bases). Per the germline V gene, CDR1 is LNHNV and CDR2 is YYDKDF (reference sequence). The CDR3 totals 15 residues. Trimming shortened V by 4 bases and J by 2 bases, and 14 bases separated the two germline ends. The CDR3 DNA is TGTGCCACCAGCACCCCGAAACAGGGAAACACTGAAGCTTTCTTT. This codes for CATSTPKQGNTEAFF.

The chain uses TRBV10-2 and TRBJ2-7, with 8 nucleotides matching TRBD2. This CDR3 is built from 17 residues. The V segment lost 3 bases and the J segment 2 bases; nucleotides outside the gene matches: 12. Per germline, CDR1 WSHSY and CDR2 SAAADI. CDR3 bases: TGCGCCAGCAGTGACCTCAGAACCGGGACTAGACCCTACGAGCAGTACTTC. This gives the protein CASSDLRTGTRPYEQYF.

The chain is built from TRBV27 and TRBJ2-7, with D perhaps TRBD1 (6 bases). Germline V gives CDR1 MNHEY, CDR2 SMNVEV (reference sequence). The CDR3 is 14 amino acids. V was clipped by 3 bases and J by 3 bases, with 12 bases between them. CDR3 sequence reads: CASSFTGMIYEQYF. CDR3 sequence (DNA): TGTGCCAGCAGTTTCACAGGGATGATCTACGAGCAGTACTTC.

The CDR3 DNA is TGTGCCAGCAGTTTATTGGTGGGACAGGGATCCGGCACTGAAGCTTTCTTT. This sequence encodes CASSLLVGQGSGTEAFF. The gene calls are TRBV28 and TRBJ1-1, with TRBD1 identical over 9 bases. CDR3 size: 17 residues. Germline V gene sequence: CDR1 MDHEN, CDR2 SYDVKM. With V trimmed by 1 base and J by 4 bases, 10 bases remained unmatched. Based on the CDR3 plus reference TRBV28 and TRBJ1-1, the full variable domain is DVKVTQSSRYLVKRTGEKVFLECVQDMDHENMFWYRQDPGLGLRLIYFSYDVKMKEKGDIPEGYSVSREKKERFSLILESASTNQTSMYLCASSLLVGQGSGTEAFFGQGTRLTVV.

The table lists this clone with a count of one. The V and J genes are TRBV4-1 and TRBJ2-1, with D tentatively TRBD2 (5 bases). From germline, CDR1 is MGHRA and CDR2 YSYEKL. The CDR3 spans 17 residues. V dropped 4 bases and J dropped 0 bases, with 16 bases sitting between them. The CDR3 DNA reads as TGCGCCAGCAGCCCAGCGGTTCGGGGAAGCTCCTACAATGAGCAGTTCTTC. Protein sequence: CASSPAVRGSSYNEQFF.

V and J are TRBV10-3 and TRBJ2-7, with 8 bases fitting TRBD1. V dropped 7 bases and J dropped 5; count of bases not matched to a gene: 13. Germline CDR1 is ENHRY and CDR2 is SYGVKD. The CDR3 extends over 15 amino acids. CDR3 DNA: TGTGCCATCATGGCATCCCGACAGGGGTGGCACGAGCAGTACTTC. Its protein is CAIMASRQGWHEQYF.

CDR3 region: CASSHPSEGRNEQFF. Written as DNA, the CDR3 is TGTGCCAGCAGCCACCCTAGCGAAGGGAGGAATGAGCAGTTCTTC. The chain couples TRBV7-2 to TRBJ2-1; a weak D match, TRBD2 (6 bases). Germline V gene sequence: CDR1 SGHTA, CDR2 FQGNSA. Trimming removed 5 bases at V and 7 bases at J, with 18 bases between. This CDR3 comprises 15 residues.

The CDR3 DNA is TGCGCCAGCACTAAGACAGGGAGCTCCTACAATGAGCAGTTCTTC. Protein sequence: CASTKTGSSYNEQFF. V and J are TRBV10-2 and TRBJ2-1; 7 positions match TRBD1. V lost 7 bases, J lost 0 bases, and 6 bases stayed unmatched. This CDR3 region has 15 residues. Germline V lookup: CDR1 WSHSY, CDR2 SAAADI.

The chain joins TRBV7-2 to TRBJ2-5; D not certain. With 1 base removed from V and 4 bases from J, the gap between germline ends came to 13 bases. The CDR3 is 15 residues long. Germline V gene sequence: CDR1 SGHTA, CDR2 FQGNSA. In DNA, the CDR3 is TGTGCCAGCAGCTTAGGAGGATTAGATCGAGAGACCCAGTACTTC. It yields the protein CASSLGGLDRETQYF.

The chain joins TRBV4-3 to TRBJ2-2; D is perhaps TRBD2 (5 bases). CDR1 is LGHNA and CDR2 is YSLEER in the germline V gene. CDR3 length: 15 residues. Between the trimmed V and J ends, which lost 1 base and 6 bases, there was a span of 12 bases. The DNA for the CDR3 is TGCGCCAGCAGCCAAGGGAGGCGCCTACCCGGGGAGCTGTTTTTT. Its protein is CASSQGRRLPGELFF.

The rearrangement joins TRBV19 to TRBJ2-1; 9 bases agree with TRBD2. The CDR3 runs to 17 residues. V gave up 5 bases and J gave up 9 bases; unmatched junction bases: 17. Per germline, CDR1 LNHDA and CDR2 SQIVND (reference sequence). This CDR3 reads CASSPYLSSGSRVEQFF. The CDR3 DNA reads TGTGCCAGTAGTCCCTACTTGAGTAGCGGGAGTAGGGTTGAGCAGTTCTTC.

For this clone: The same CDR3 can be traced to other DNA sequences in this sample. The rearrangement joins TRBV18 to TRBJ2-7, with TRBD1 identical over 8 bases. Looked up from germline, CDR1 is KGHSH and CDR2 is LQKENI. The CDR3 consists of 14 residues. Trimming removed 5 bases from V and 3 bases from J; junction bases left unmatched: 6. The CDR3 is CASSTGGQGYEQYF. DNA for the CDR3: TGTGCCAGCTCAACCGGTGGACAGGGCTACGAGCAGTACTTC.

The J gene is TRBJ2-2, the V gene TRBV18; TRBD1 matches 9 bases. The CDR3 length is 15 residues. Germline V gene data show CDR1 as KGHSH and CDR2 as LQKENI. With V trimmed by 5 bases and J by 5 bases, 6 bases remained unmatched. The CDR3 coding sequence is TGTGCCAGCTCAACGGGGACAGGGCGGACCGGGGAGCTGTTTTTT. This sequence encodes CASSTGTGRTGELFF.

The chain employs TRBV7-9 and TRBJ2-7, with a tentative D call TRBD2 (5 bases). V shed 1 base and J shed 5 bases, with 15 bases lying between them. Germline V gene sequence: CDR1 SEHNR, CDR2 FQNEAQ (reference sequence). There are 15 residues in the CDR3. CDR3 bases: TGTGCCAGCAGCTTAGTACTTGGGGAGTTCGACGAGCAGTACTTC. The encoded protein is CASSLVLGEFDEQYF.

This clone has a single count. The chain carries TRBV2 and TRBJ2-7; 8 bases line up with TRBD1. This CDR3 spans 13 amino acids. V lost 5 bases and J lost 5; bases outside the gene matches: 5. Germline lookup yields CDR1 SNHLY and CDR2 FYNNEI. As DNA, the CDR3 is TGTGCCAGCAGTCGGACAGGGTGGAACGAGCAGTACTTC. Amino acids: CASSRTGWNEQYF.

The chain is built from TRBV27 and TRBJ1-4; the match to TRBD1 covers 7 bases. V shed 3 bases, J shed 2 bases, and the junction held 3 bases outside the gene matches. The CDR3 runs to 15 residues. Per germline, CDR1 MNHEY and CDR2 SMNVEV (reference sequence). The CDR3 DNA sequence: TGTGCCAGCAGTTTCCGACAGGGCACTAATGAAAAACTGTTTTTT. Translation: CASSFRQGTNEKLFF.

A single count supports this clone. The chain links TRBV5-3 to TRBJ2-3, with 10 nucleotides matching TRBD2. TRBV5-3 is labeled an ORF, and its function is uncertain. This CDR3 region has 18 residues. V gave up 1 base and J gave up 0 bases; unmatched junction bases: 8. CDR3 amino acids: CARSLISSGRWSTDTQYF. CDR3 coding DNA: TGTGCCAGAAGCTTGATTTCTAGCGGGAGATGGAGCACAGATACGCAGTATTTT.

V gene TRBV5-4 combines with J gene TRBJ2-7, with D unclear. Trimming stripped 4 bases from V and 2 bases from J, with 13 bases between. Germline V gene data show CDR1 as SGHNT and CDR2 as YYREEE (reference sequence). CDR3 length: 14 amino acids. The CDR3 loop reads CASSRLTPTYEQYF. The CDR3 coding sequence is TGTGCCAGCAGCCGCCTAACCCCTACCTACGAGCAGTACTTC. The full variable domain, in which reference TRBV5-4 and TRBJ2-7 provide the parts outside the CDR3, is ETGVTQSPTHLIKTRGQQVTLRCSSQSGHNTVSWYQQALGQGPQFIFQYYREEENGRGNFPPRFSGLQFPNYSSELNVNALELDDSALYLCASSRLTPTYEQYFGPGTRLTVT.

The chain joins TRBV27 to TRBJ2-6; 8 bases are a match to TRBD2. Germline loops: CDR1 MNHEY, CDR2 SMNVEV (reference sequence). Unmatched junction bases numbered 10, after V lost 3 bases and J lost 6 bases. This CDR3 is 17 amino acids long. CDR3 bases: TGTGCCAGCAGTTTCTCCAGCGGGAGAGGAATGGCCAACGTCCTGACTTTC. Translating gives CASSFSSGRGMANVLTF.

The gene calls are TRBV18 and TRBJ2-1, with 11 bases that match TRBD2. Per the germline V gene, CDR1 is KGHSH and CDR2 is LQKENI. V was clipped by 3 bases and J by 10 bases; unmatched bases: 8. This CDR3 region has 15 residues. DNA for the CDR3: TGTGCCAGCTCACCGGTCCTAGCGGGAGGAAAGGAGCAGTTCTTC. Translated, it gives CASSPVLAGGKEQFF.

On this clone: Other DNA sequences of this sample code for an identical CDR3. The chain links TRBV30 to TRBJ2-7; a weak D match, TRBD2 (6 bases). This CDR3 is 11 amino acids long. The germline CDR1 and CDR2 sequences are GTSNPN and SVGIG (reference sequence). The V gene lost 0 bases and the J gene lost 7 bases, with 7 bases spanning the gap. CDR3 amino acids: CAWSVRGEQYF. CDR3 nucleotides: TGTGCCTGGAGTGTACGGGGGGAGCAGTACTTC.

This rearrangement joins TRBV19 to TRBJ1-5; D ambiguous. The germline gives CDR1 LNHDA, CDR2 SQIVND (reference sequence). CDR3 length: 14 residues. Trimming shortened V by 6 bases and J by 0 bases, and 9 bases separated the two germline ends. CDR3 amino acids: CASRDWVSNQPQHF. CDR3 DNA sequence: TGTGCCAGTAGAGACTGGGTTAGCAATCAGCCCCAGCATTTT.